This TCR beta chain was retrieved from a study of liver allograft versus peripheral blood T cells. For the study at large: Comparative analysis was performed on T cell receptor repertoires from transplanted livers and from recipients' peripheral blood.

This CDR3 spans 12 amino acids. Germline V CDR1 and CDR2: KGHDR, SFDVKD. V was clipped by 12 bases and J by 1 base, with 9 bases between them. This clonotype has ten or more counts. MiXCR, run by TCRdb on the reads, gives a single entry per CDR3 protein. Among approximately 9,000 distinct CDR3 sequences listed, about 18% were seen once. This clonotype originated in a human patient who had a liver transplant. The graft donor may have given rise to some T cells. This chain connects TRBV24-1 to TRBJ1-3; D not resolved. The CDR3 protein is CAPVRSGNTIYF. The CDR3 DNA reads TGTGCCCCAGTCCGTTCTGGAAACACCATATATTTT.